This TCR beta chain was retrieved from a study of T cells expressing NK-cell markers. Looking at the study overall: All TCR beta repertoires analysed originated from sorted CD3+CD56+NKG2C+, CD3+CD56+NKG2C- and CD3+CD56-NKG2C+ T cells. Eight donors were sequenced, of whom seven were HCMV-seropositive, while the remaining one was HCMV-seronegative. Whole-study results and caveats: Topping the CD3+CD56-NKG2C+ fraction as well were these clonotypes, in a few donors.

Notes on this clonotype: The antigen is undetermined.

UMIs accompanied the 5'RACE template switching by which TCR beta cDNA was made. From the 5' RACE reads, TCRdb lists one entry per CDR3 protein and no DNA. In total, the table holds 200,000 to 300,000 distinct CDR3 sequences. The TCR originated in a young man in good health. Sequenced material: blood T cells: a sorted CD56 or NKG2C T cell subset, CD4+ or CD8+ T cells, or bulk PBMC T cells (not recorded which).

CDR3 protein: CASTSTAGRALNEQFF. This chain uses TRBV7-8 with TRBJ2-1; the D call of TRBD2 rests on TCRdb alone, since no DNA is present to check it. The germline V gene encodes CDR1 SGHVS and CDR2 FQNEAQ. The CDR3 is 16 residues long.